This entry lists 25 T cell receptor beta chains sequenced from one sample in a study of monozygotic twins with inflammatory bowel disease. After re-calling the 5' RACE reads, TCRdb lists one entry per CDR3 protein, DNA absent. Seen in this sample are approximately 140,000 distinct CDR3 sequences; the ten most common clones hold less than 2.5%. Sequencing was done on a sample of blood. These receptors were taken from a human donor with ulcerative colitis or Crohn's disease, or a healthy co-twin of an affected twin (not recorded which).

The CDR3: CASSPLQLKFGHYGYTF. This chain connects TRBV27 to TRBJ1-2. From germline, CDR1 is MNHEY and CDR2 SMNVEV (reference sequence). The CDR3 is 17 residues long.

The chain joins TRBV7-2 to TRBJ2-7. In germline, CDR1 is SGHTA, CDR2 FQGNSA. There are 17 residues in the CDR3. CDR3 protein: CASSSNSAVNLHREQYF.

The chain couples TRBV20-1 to TRBJ2-1; lacking DNA, the TRBD1 call made by TCRdb goes unchecked. CDR3 length equals 15 residues. The V gene's germline CDR1 is DFQATT and CDR2 SNEGSKA (reference sequence). CDR3 loop: CSARDPQGAGDEQFF.

This chain uses TRBV20-1 with TRBJ2-3; TCRdb indicates TRBD1, and absent DNA this call remains unverified. Looked up from germline, CDR1 is DFQATT and CDR2 is SNEGSKA (reference sequence). The CDR3 is 15 residues long. CDR3 region: CSAYTGGSVTDTQYF.

This rearrangement joins TRBV6-2 or TRBV6-3 to TRBJ2-1; TCRdb reports TRBD2, a call that lacks DNA to check it against. The CDR3 runs 13 residues. Germline V CDR1 and CDR2: MNHEY, SVGEGT. This chain's CDR3 is CASRASGVNEQFF.

The chain combines TRBV7-2 with TRBJ2-7. The germline V gene has CDR1 SGHTA and CDR2 FQGNSA. The length of the CDR3 is 13 residues. This chain's CDR3 is CASSLTPSFEQYF.

This chain links TRBV20-1 with TRBJ2-2. Germline V gene lookup returns CDR1 DFQATT and CDR2 SNEGSKA (reference sequence). This CDR3 has 17 residues. The CDR3 loop reads CSARDPSVSVNTGELFF.

The CDR3 region is CASSTLAGGLPGELFF. The V gene is TRBV7-3, the J gene TRBJ2-2; the D call from TCRdb, TRBD2, cannot be confirmed without DNA. CDR3 length: 16 amino acids. The germline V gene encodes CDR1 SGHTA and CDR2 FQGTGA.

This chain joins TRBV4-2 and TRBJ2-3; lacking DNA, the TRBD2 call made by TCRdb goes unchecked. The CDR3 has 16 amino acids. Per germline, CDR1 LGHNA and CDR2 YNFKEQ. The CDR3 reads CASSQAAGGPPDTQYF.

The chain links TRBV5-1 to TRBJ2-7; TCRdb's D gene call, TRBD1, goes unchecked for lack of DNA. The CDR3 sequence is 13 residues long. Germline V gene sequence: CDR1 SGHRS, CDR2 YFSETQ. The CDR3 sequence is CASSRDTPYEQYF. Full variable domain (rest looked up from reference TRBV5-1 and TRBJ2-7): KAGVTQTPRYLIKTRGQQVTLSCSPISGHRSVSWYQQTPGQGLQFLFEYFSETQRNKGNFPGRFSGRQFSNSRSEMNVSTLELGDSALYLCASSRDTPYEQYFGPGTRLTVT.

The J gene is TRBJ1-1, the V gene TRBV20-1; TCRdb proposes TRBD1, but this gene call is untestable without DNA. This CDR3 has 13 amino acids. CDR1 and CDR2 from the germline V gene are DFQATT and SNEGSKA (reference sequence). The CDR3 spells CSARYRENTEAFF.

This sequence joins TRBV20-1 and TRBJ2-5. CDR3 size: 13 residues. Germline V gene lookup returns CDR1 DFQATT and CDR2 SNEGSKA (reference sequence). The CDR3: CSARTEYQETQYF.

This chain joins TRBV6-5 and TRBJ2-3; the D gene TCRdb calls, TRBD1, cannot be checked with no DNA. Germline assignment: CDR1 MNHEY and CDR2 SVGAGI. This CDR3 is 14 amino acids long. CDR3 loop: CASSYGTLTDTQYF.

V gene TRBV20-1 combines with J gene TRBJ2-3; TCRdb lists TRBD1, though no DNA is available to test this call. CDR1 is DFQATT and CDR2 is SNEGSKA in the germline V gene (reference sequence). The CDR3 totals 15 residues. This chain's CDR3 is CSAGGRGYSTDTQYF.

The chain employs TRBV20-1 and TRBJ1-5; as DNA is missing, the TRBD1 call by TCRdb cannot be tested. The CDR3 is 15 residues long. Germline V gene lookup returns CDR1 DFQATT and CDR2 SNEGSKA (reference sequence). CDR3 loop: CSARPGQGDNQPQHF.

CDR3 loop: CASSLGGGAYSYNEQFF. This chain connects TRBV27 to TRBJ2-1. The CDR3 sequence is 17 residues long. Germline V gene sequence: CDR1 MNHEY, CDR2 SMNVEV (reference sequence).

The chain joins TRBV11-2 to TRBJ2-7; TCRdb returns TRBD1, unconfirmable since there is no DNA. In germline, CDR1 is SGHAT, CDR2 FQNNGV. CDR3 size: 15 residues. The CDR3 here is CASSLVRTGQYEQYF.

The chain has TRBV7-2 and TRBJ2-3; as DNA is missing, the TRBD1 call by TCRdb cannot be tested. The CDR3 spans 16 residues. Per germline, CDR1 SGHTA and CDR2 FQGNSA. This CDR3 reads CASSLGGQAYTDTQYF.

The chain uses TRBV4-1 and TRBJ1-2. Germline V lookup: CDR1 MGHRA, CDR2 YSYEKL. The CDR3 loop spans 15 amino acids. The CDR3 sequence is CASSQELHLTMANTF.

The CDR3: CSARDRHRPSSGNTIYF. The gene calls are TRBV20-1 and TRBJ1-3; TCRdb reports TRBD1, a call that lacks DNA to check it against. The CDR3 consists of 17 residues. In germline, CDR1 is DFQATT, CDR2 SNEGSKA (reference sequence).

The genes are TRBV28 and TRBJ2-7. The CDR3 consists of 11 residues. CDR1 MDHEN and CDR2 SYDVKM come from the germline V gene. This CDR3 reads CASSSVDEQYF.

V is TRBV7-3 and J is TRBJ1-6. CDR1 is SGHTA and CDR2 is FQGTGA in the germline V gene. The CDR3 extends over 15 amino acids. The chain's CDR3 is CASSSGPEWVSPLHF.

The chain has TRBV10-3 and TRBJ1-2; the D gene TCRdb calls, TRBD1, cannot be checked with no DNA. Germline V gene lookup returns CDR1 ENHRY and CDR2 SYGVKD. The CDR3 covers 15 residues. CDR3 sequence: CAINPDRAGLYGYTF.

The rearrangement uses TRBV20-1 and TRBJ1-6; the TCRdb D gene call, TRBD1, has no DNA to confirm it. Germline V gene data show CDR1 as DFQATT and CDR2 as SNEGSKA (reference sequence). The CDR3 has 14 amino acids. CDR3: CSAEDRRYNSPLHF.

The CDR3 loop reads CASSSSGTHPSYEQYF. The rearrangement uses TRBV12-3 or TRBV12-4 and TRBJ2-7; the D call from TCRdb, TRBD1, cannot be confirmed without DNA. The CDR3 length is 16 residues.